These 21 T cell receptor beta chains originate from one sample sequenced in a study of blood T cell repertoires in COVID-19. The data were produced by immunoSEQ multiplex PCR, yet TCRdb's version contains in-frame clones alone and is incomplete. Of around 250,000 clones listed, 80% to 90% are singletons. Sequencing was carried out using PBMCs or T cells enriched from blood (not recorded which). The receptors shown here come from a woman aged 35 to 49 who had been exposed to COVID-19.

The CDR3 is CASSQGQGAYEKLFF. The CDR3 bases are TGCGCCAGCAGCCAAGGACAGGGGGCCTATGAAAAACTGTTTTTT. The chain recombines TRBV4-1 with TRBJ1-4, with 10 bases that match TRBD1. The CDR3 spans 15 residues. CDR1 MGHRA and CDR2 YSYEKL come from the germline V gene. The junction had 2 bases not matched to a gene; V was cut back by 1 base and J by 6 bases.

The chain combines TRBV16 with TRBJ1-2; D ambiguous. V dropped 2 bases and J dropped 8 bases, with 15 bases sitting between them. The CDR3 spans 14 residues. Per germline, CDR1 KGHSY and CDR2 FQNENV. The CDR3 nucleotides read TGTGCCAGCAGCCAACCAGAGAGGGCGCGAGGCTACACCTTC. The encoded protein is CASSQPERARGYTF. The full variable domain, its missing parts supplied by reference TRBV16 and TRBJ1-2, is GEEVAQTPKHLVRGEGQKAKLYCAPIKGHSYVFWYQQVLKNEFKFLISFQNENVFDETGMPKERFSAKCLPNSPCSLEIQATKLEDSAVYFCASSQPERARGYTFGSGTRLTVV.

This clone was observed a single time. The chain carries TRBV28 and TRBJ1-2; D gene unclear. Trimming left V 8 bases short and J 7 bases short, with 11 bases between. CDR3 length: 11 residues. Germline CDR1 is MDHEN and CDR2 is SYDVKM. CDR3 loop: CASAGYPGYTF. For the CDR3, the DNA is TGTGCCAGCGCAGGTTACCCTGGCTACACCTTC.

This chain connects TRBV15 to TRBJ1-5, with D maybe TRBD1 (5 bases). The CDR3 is 14 residues long. The V end was cut by 5 bases, the J end by 3 bases, with 11 bases between. Germline assignment: CDR1 LNHNV and CDR2 YYDKDF (reference sequence). The CDR3 DNA follows: TGTGCCACCAGCCCCCAGGGCAACAATCAGCCCCAGCATTTT. Translation gives CATSPQGNNQPQHF.

The rearrangement links TRBV28 to TRBJ2-1; maybe TRBD2 (6 bases). Germline lookup yields CDR1 MDHEN and CDR2 SYDVKM. The CDR3 is 14 residues long. Trimming took 5 bases from V and 12 from J, leaving 20 bases between them. The CDR3 nucleotides are TGTGCCAGCAGTCCCGGGTCTGCACTCGGGGGGCAGTTCTTC. Amino acids: CASSPGSALGGQFF.

The rearrangement uses TRBV27 and TRBJ2-3, with TRBD2 matching 9 bases. The germline CDR1 and CDR2 sequences are MNHEY and SMNVEV (reference sequence). The CDR3 contains 14 residues. V lost 0 bases, J lost 13 bases, and 8 bases stayed unmatched. The CDR3 is CASSLSRVASGKYF. CDR3 nucleotide sequence: TGTGCCAGCAGTTTATCGAGAGTGGCTAGCGGGAAGTATTTT.

The V gene is TRBV11-3, the J gene TRBJ2-4, with D possibly being TRBD2 (5 bases). The CDR3 consists of 16 residues. Per germline, CDR1 SGHNT and CDR2 YENEEA. The V and J ends lost 0 bases and 1 base respectively, with 10 bases between them. The CDR3 spells CASSLDPSQAKNIQYF. The CDR3 nucleotides are TGTGCCAGCAGCTTAGACCCTAGCCAGGCCAAAAACATTCAGTACTTC.

V gene TRBV19 combines with J gene TRBJ1-6, with 8 bases lining up with TRBD1. Germline V gene lookup returns CDR1 LNHDA and CDR2 SQIVND (reference sequence). Trimming took 6 bases from V and 0 from J; bases not matched to a gene: 7. The CDR3 loop spans 17 amino acids. The CDR3 loop is CASRPGQASSYNSPLHF. CDR3 nucleotide sequence: TGTGCCAGTAGACCGGGACAGGCGAGCTCCTATAATTCACCCCTCCACTTT.

The rearrangement uses TRBV7-9 and TRBJ1-5; D is possibly TRBD1 (5 bases). V lost 2 bases and J 0 bases, leaving 11 bases between the germline ends. Germline CDR1 is SEHNR and CDR2 is FQNEAQ (reference sequence). The CDR3 is made up of 16 amino acids. Here the CDR3 DNA reads TGTGCCAGCAGCTTATCGGGGGGTAATAGCAATCAGCCCCAGCATTTT. Amino acids: CASSLSGGNSNQPQHF.

This chain connects TRBV20-1 to TRBJ2-5; no firm D call. Trimming shortened V by 2 bases and J by 2 bases, and 3 bases separated the two germline ends. From germline, CDR1 is DFQATT and CDR2 SNEGSKA (reference sequence). The length of the CDR3 is 11 residues. The CDR3 reads CSARHQETQYF. CDR3 coding DNA: TGCAGTGCTAGACATCAAGAGACCCAGTACTTC.

V and J are TRBV18 and TRBJ1-2; D gene uncertain. V shed 0 bases and J shed 0 bases, with 8 bases lying between them. Looked up from germline, CDR1 is KGHSH and CDR2 is LQKENI. The CDR3 is 15 residues long. As DNA, the CDR3 is TGTGCCAGCTCACCACCGTCAGGAACTAACTATGGCTACACCTTC. It encodes CASSPPSGTNYGYTF.

The V and J genes are TRBV27 and TRBJ1-1; 7 bases map to TRBD1. The CDR3 is made up of 13 amino acids. Germline CDR1 and CDR2: MNHEY and SMNVEV (reference sequence). Unmatched junction bases numbered 2, after V lost 3 bases and J lost 4 bases. CDR3 protein: CASSFAGGTEAFF. The DNA for the CDR3 is TGTGCCAGCAGTTTTGCAGGGGGCACTGAAGCTTTCTTT.

The rearrangement joins TRBV6-6 to TRBJ2-1, with D perhaps TRBD1 (5 bases). Trimming left V 2 bases short and J 7 bases short, with 12 bases between. CDR3 length: 14 residues. Per germline, CDR1 MNHNY and CDR2 SVGAGI (reference sequence). CDR3 coding DNA: TGTGCCAGCAGTTACGACAGATTGATTAATGAGCAGTTCTTC. Translation gives CASSYDRLINEQFF.

This clone came up once. V is TRBV28 and J is TRBJ2-7; 8 bases fit TRBD2. Germline CDR1 and CDR2: MDHEN and SYDVKM. The CDR3 runs to 18 residues. J was trimmed by 0 bases and V by 2 bases; bases with no gene match: 12. CDR3 residues: CASSLGGSSGPSSYEQYV. As DNA, the CDR3 is TGTGCCAGCAGTTTAGGTGGGTCTAGCGGGCCTAGCTCCTACGAGCAGTACGTC.

The rearrangement uses TRBV7-2 and TRBJ1-1; 8 bases are shared with TRBD1. The CDR3 is made up of 14 amino acids. Germline CDR1 reads SGHTA; CDR2 reads FQGNSA. Trimming removed 1 base from V and 5 bases from J; junction bases left unmatched: 3. The CDR3 coding sequence is TGTGCCAGCAGCTTAGGACAGGGGAGAACTGAAGCTTTCTTT. It encodes CASSLGQGRTEAFF.

The rearrangement uses TRBV4-1 and TRBJ1-5; 9 bases map to TRBD1. CDR1 MGHRA and CDR2 YSYEKL come from the germline V gene. V lost 9 bases, J lost 4 bases, and 4 bases stayed unmatched. The CDR3 has 13 residues. CDR3 sequence: CASKGQGNQPQHF. In nucleotides, the CDR3 is TGCGCCAGTAAAGGACAGGGGAATCAGCCCCAGCATTTT.

Details on this clone: Since no conserved phenylalanine or tryptophan closes the CDR3, a read error is the likely cause. Because the CDR3's place on the DNA is in doubt, the DNA is left out and the CDR3 is given as listed by TCRdb. The V gene is TRBV28, the J gene TRBJ2-7; TRBD2, as called in the table, went unchecked against the DNA. The CDR3 spans 12 residues, counting both ends. In germline, CDR1 is MDHEN, CDR2 SYDVKM. CDR3 amino acids: CASTAGASGLAL.

The CDR3 DNA is TGTGCCAGCACCCCAAGGGGGAACACTGAAGCTTTCTTT. Amino acids: CASTPRGNTEAFF. This chain joins TRBV6-2 or TRBV6-3 and TRBJ1-1, with D perhaps TRBD1 (5 bases). Trimming pared 7 bases from V and 1 base from J, leaving 10 bases between. The germline V gene has CDR1 MNHEY and CDR2 SVGEGT. The CDR3 contains 13 residues.

V and J are TRBV5-6 and TRBJ1-1; D perhaps matches TRBD1 (6 bases). Germline V gene sequence: CDR1 SGHDT, CDR2 YYEEEE. The V end was cut by 2 bases, the J end by 4 bases, with 18 bases between. This CDR3 is 16 amino acids long. Written as DNA, the CDR3 is TGTGCCAGCAGCTTTGTGACAGGCCAATACCCCACTGAAGCTTTCTTT. Translated: CASSFVTGQYPTEAFF.

CDR3 residues: CASRGPGRAFF. CDR3 nucleotide sequence: TGTGCCAGCAGGGGACCGGGGAGGGCTTTCTTT. The chain couples TRBV11-2 to TRBJ1-1, with TRBD1 as a possible D gene (5 bases). Trimming removed 6 bases at V and 11 bases at J, with 13 bases between. The CDR3 is 11 residues long. Germline lookup yields CDR1 SGHAT and CDR2 FQNNGV.

The V and J genes are TRBV19 and TRBJ1-5; 7 bases fit TRBD1. The CDR3 has 14 amino acids. The germline CDR1 and CDR2 sequences are LNHDA and SQIVND (reference sequence). Losses at the gene ends were 7 bases for V and 3 bases for J; bases not matched to a gene: 6. In DNA form, the CDR3 reads TGTGCCAGTAACCTACAGGGGAACAATCAGCCCCAGCATTTT. This codes for CASNLQGNNQPQHF.